The 30 T cell receptor beta chains given below trace back to one sample, sequenced in a study of HIV-infected patients and healthy controls. Whole blood was used without fractionation, so all unsorted peripheral T cells were included. About 480 ng RNA was reverse transcribed with alpha and beta constant-region primers. Separate chain-specific third strand synthesis with multiplexing indices produced the alpha and beta libraries. TCRdb re-derived calls from the 5' RACE reads in MiXCR, one entry per CDR3 protein. The table includes some 9,300 distinct CDR3 sequences, roughly 5.8% detected once. Material: blood. The source is an adult in good health.

This clonotype has at least ten counts. V and J are TRBV5-4 and TRBJ2-7; TRBD2 agrees at 11 bases. There are 15 residues in the CDR3. J was trimmed by 4 bases and V by 3 bases; bases with no gene match: 6. The germline gives CDR1 SGHNT, CDR2 YYREEE (reference sequence). The CDR3 region is CASSSRLAGKYEQYF. The CDR3 DNA reads TGTGCCAGCAGCTCCCGACTAGCGGGAAAGTACGAGCAGTACTTC.

This chain connects TRBV9 to TRBJ1-1; D is undetermined. The germline V gene has CDR1 SGDLS and CDR2 YYNGEE. This CDR3 region has 14 residues. Trimming removed 2 bases from V and 11 bases from J, with 19 bases in between. The CDR3 DNA follows: TGTGCCAGCAGCGTCAGAGGACCTAATATGGAGGCTTTCTTT. It yields the protein CASSVRGPNMEAFF.

At least ten counts were recorded for this clonotype. V usage is TRBV19 and J usage is TRBJ2-1; 7 bases line up with TRBD2. V shed 6 bases and J 1 base; nucleotides not matched to a gene: 9. The germline V gene encodes CDR1 LNHDA and CDR2 SQIVND (reference sequence). This CDR3 is 16 amino acids long. The chain's CDR3 is CASSPLPAGSYNEQFF. The CDR3 DNA sequence: TGTGCCAGTAGCCCCCTCCCAGCGGGATCCTACAATGAGCAGTTCTTC.

The sample holds many counts of this clonotype. V is TRBV19 and J is TRBJ2-1; 10 positions match TRBD2. V was clipped by 6 bases and J by 9 bases; unmatched bases: 11. The germline CDR1 and CDR2 sequences are LNHDA and SQIVND (reference sequence). This CDR3 is built from 15 residues. The CDR3: CASSPSGSFAFEQFF. The CDR3 DNA follows: TGTGCCAGTAGCCCTAGCGGGAGCTTCGCCTTTGAGCAGTTCTTC.

This clonotype is categorized as medium-sized. CDR3 amino acids: CASSLSLTNLAEWDEQYF. CDR3 in DNA: TGTGCCAGCAGTTTATCGTTAACTAATCTGGCGGAGTGGGACGAGCAGTACTTC. This chain uses TRBV28 with TRBJ2-7; no definite D call. Germline V gene lookup returns CDR1 MDHEN and CDR2 SYDVKM. The CDR3 extends over 18 amino acids. V gave up 1 base and J gave up 5 bases, with 24 bases separating them. Supplemented by reference TRBV28 and TRBJ2-7, the full variable domain reads DVKVTQSSRYLVKRTGEKVFLECVQDMDHENMFWYRQDPGLGLRLIYFSYDVKMKEKGDIPEGYSVSREKKERFSLILESASTNQTSMYLCASSLSLTNLAEWDEQYFGPGTRLTVT.

This clonotype was seen a handful of times. The chain has TRBV7-3 and TRBJ1-1, with D perhaps matching TRBD1 (5 bases). Germline lookup yields CDR1 SGHTA and CDR2 FQGTGA. Between the trimmed V and J ends, which lost 5 bases and 3 bases, there was a span of 13 bases. The CDR3 totals 14 residues. CDR3 region: CASSPGPGYTEAFF. DNA for the CDR3: TGTGCCAGCAGCCCAGGGCCGGGGTACACTGAAGCTTTCTTT.

This clonotype was recorded at least ten times. Relative to the germline gene, one junction end is altered; a read error may explain this. V usage is TRBV7-7 and J usage is TRBJ2-3; 7 bases align to TRBD2. Germline V gene data show CDR1 as SSHAT and CDR2 as FNYEAQ (reference sequence). The length of the CDR3 is 12 residues. The CDR3 loop is CASSPGGDTQYF. CDR3 in DNA: TGTGCTAGCAGCCCGGGAGGCGATACGCAGTATTTT.

By its share, this clonotype is medium-sized (0.01 to 0.1%). The chain recombines TRBV3-1 with TRBJ1-1; no reliable D call. Trimming took 3 bases from V and 4 from J, leaving 12 bases between them. The CDR3 is made up of 14 amino acids. CDR1 is LGHDT and CDR2 is YNNKEL in the germline V gene (reference sequence). DNA for the CDR3: TGTGCCAGCAGCCAGGTGAACCGGGGCACTGAAGCTTTCTTT. Translated, it gives CASSQVNRGTEAFF.

There are many counts of this clonotype. This rearrangement joins TRBV20-1 to TRBJ1-4; TRBD1 matches 8 bases. The CDR3 consists of 16 residues. Germline-derived CDR1 and CDR2 are DFQATT and SNEGSKA (reference sequence). The trim removed 3 bases at V and 2 bases at J, leaving 8 bases unmatched. CDR3 coding DNA: TGCAGTGCTAGCAAGCACAGGGGGACCACTAATGAAAAACTGTTTTTT. It specifies CSASKHRGTTNEKLFF.

This clonotype is judged medium-sized. The V and J genes are TRBV5-6 and TRBJ2-3, with D unclear. Trimming left V 0 bases short and J 2 bases short, with 4 bases between. The germline CDR1 and CDR2 sequences are SGHDT and YYEEEE. The CDR3 extends over 13 amino acids. For the CDR3, the DNA is TGTGCCAGCAGCTTGGGACCCACAGATACGCAGTATTTT. This codes for CASSLGPTDTQYF.

This clonotype was counted many times. The chain couples TRBV4-2 to TRBJ1-5; D gene unclear. Between the trimmed V and J ends, which lost 3 bases and 3 bases, there was a span of 6 bases. There are 13 residues in the CDR3. CDR1 is LGHNA, CDR2 YNFKEQ, per germline. The CDR3 nucleotides read TGTGCCAGCAGCCAGAACCCCAATCAGCCCCAGCATTTT. This codes for CASSQNPNQPQHF.

This clonotype is labeled as medium-sized. This chain uses TRBV3-1 with TRBJ2-3; TRBD2 agrees at 13 bases. Germline CDR1 and CDR2: LGHDT and YNNKEL (reference sequence). This CDR3 is 16 amino acids long. V gave up 4 bases and J gave up 10 bases; unmatched junction bases: 11. For the CDR3, the DNA is TGTGCCAGCAGCCCGAGGACTAGCGGGAGTCGGCGGGCGCAGTATTTT. The encoded protein is CASSPRTSGSRRAQYF.

This clonotype showed up just a few times. CDR3 in amino acids: CASSLPLEGVNTEAFF. CDR3 DNA sequence: TGTGCCAGCAGTTTACCCCTCGAGGGAGTGAACACTGAAGCTTTCTTT. The chain links TRBV28 to TRBJ1-1, with no clear D. The CDR3 totals 16 residues. Between the trimmed V and J ends, which lost 2 bases and 0 bases, there was a span of 13 bases. Germline CDR1 MDHEN, CDR2 SYDVKM.

The chain carries TRBV28 and TRBJ2-7, with D possibly being TRBD1 or TRBD2 (5 bases each). Trimming shortened V by 7 bases and J by 1 base, and 17 bases separated the two germline ends. This CDR3 comprises 15 residues. Germline lookup yields CDR1 MDHEN and CDR2 SYDVKM. The CDR3 spells CASTSSGADSYEQYF. In DNA form, the CDR3 reads TGTGCCAGCACCTCCTCCGGGGCGGATTCCTACGAGCAGTACTTC.

Only a few counts were recorded for this clonotype. This rearrangement joins TRBV7-3 to TRBJ1-6; 8 bases match TRBD1. The CDR3 consists of 13 residues. Germline V lookup: CDR1 SGHTA, CDR2 FQGTGA. The junction had 3 bases not matched to a gene; V was cut back by 3 bases and J by 11 bases. CDR3 DNA: TGTGCCAGCAGCTTCGACAGGGGTGCACCCCTCCACTTT. This translates into CASSFDRGAPLHF.

This clonotype was detected many times. This chain joins TRBV5-4 and TRBJ2-1; 12 bases are shared with TRBD1. Germline-derived CDR1 and CDR2 are SGHNT and YYREEE (reference sequence). The CDR3 is 15 amino acids. Trimming removed 4 bases from V and 5 bases from J; junction bases left unmatched: 4. CDR3 DNA: TGTGCCAGCAGCCGGGACAGGGGGCTCCACAATGAGCAGTTCTTC. Translation: CASSRDRGLHNEQFF.

This clonotype showed up many times. The rearrangement uses TRBV5-1 and TRBJ1-1; TRBD1 matches 9 bases. Per germline, CDR1 SGHRS and CDR2 YFSETQ. The J segment lost 4 bases and the V segment lost 1 base, leaving 2 bases of the junction unmatched. CDR3 length equals 14 residues. The CDR3 region has the DNA TGCGCCAGCAGCTTGACAGGGGGCATCACTGAAGCTTTCTTT. Protein product: CASSLTGGITEAFF.

A word on this clonotype: It may be a read error: a sequence one base away is much more abundant. The V and J genes are TRBV11-3 and TRBJ2-1; tentative D call: TRBD1 (5 bases). The CDR3 has 14 amino acids. Germline V gene data show CDR1 as SGHNT and CDR2 as YENEEA. The CDR3 region has the DNA TGTGCCAGCAGCTTGGGGCGATCTGGCGAGAATATGATCTTC. It translates to CASSLGRSGENMIF.

This clonotype has at least ten counts. This sequence joins TRBV20-1 and TRBJ2-7; 10 bases map to TRBD2. CDR1 and CDR2 (germline): DFQATT, SNEGSKA (reference sequence). The CDR3 consists of 14 residues. The V and J ends lost 4 bases and 7 bases, in that order; junction bases with no gene match: 10. CDR3 sequence reads: CSAKSGRALEEQYF. CDR3 nucleotides: TGCAGTGCTAAGAGCGGGAGGGCCTTAGAAGAGCAGTACTTC.

This clonotype was seen many times. This chain uses TRBV12-3 or TRBV12-4 with TRBJ1-2, with D possibly matching TRBD1 (6 bases). The V end lost 3 bases, the J end lost 8 bases, and 16 bases lay between the germline ends. This CDR3 has 14 amino acids. CDR3 region: CASSFDRGQKGYTF. For the CDR3, the DNA is TGTGCCAGCAGTTTTGACCGGGGGCAGAAGGGCTACACCTTC.

In its sample, this clonotype was seen a few times. The chain joins TRBV2 to TRBJ1-5, with TRBD1 matching over 9 bases. CDR3 length: 20 amino acids. The junction had 21 bases not matched to a gene; V was cut back by 7 bases and J by 2 bases. Per the germline V gene, CDR1 is SNHLY and CDR2 is FYNNEI. CDR3 sequence (DNA): TGTGCCAGCACCCCCCGCTGGGCACAGGGGGCACTCGGCGGCAATCAGCCCCAGCATTTT. This sequence encodes CASTPRWAQGALGGNQPQHF.

This clonotype was observed many times. This chain joins TRBV4-1 and TRBJ2-2; 7 bases map to TRBD1. The V gene's germline CDR1 is MGHRA and CDR2 YSYEKL. The CDR3 extends over 17 amino acids. Trimming cost V 5 bases and J 2 bases; bases outside gene matches: 11. CDR3 DNA: TGCGCCAGCAGCGATTCCTCCGGGACAGCAAACACCGGGGAGCTGTTTTTT. The encoded protein is CASSDSSGTANTGELFF.

By sample fraction, this clonotype is medium-sized. The chain employs TRBV6-1 and TRBJ2-5; perhaps TRBD2 as D (6 bases). Germline values: CDR1 MNHNS, CDR2 SASEGT. The CDR3 totals 15 residues. V was pared by 5 bases and J by 3 bases, with 16 bases between. In DNA form, the CDR3 reads TGTGCCAGCAGTTCGGGGCGGCGGGGAGAAGAGACCCAGTACTTC. Translated: CASSSGRRGEETQYF.

This clonotype has at least ten counts. This rearrangement joins TRBV19 to TRBJ2-7; D might be TRBD2 (6 bases). V lost 3 bases to trimming and J lost 6 bases, with 21 bases between them. In germline, CDR1 is LNHDA, CDR2 SQIVND (reference sequence). The CDR3 runs to 16 residues. The chain's CDR3 is CASSISDPTTGSEQYF. The CDR3, as DNA: TGTGCCAGTAGTATTTCGGATCCAACGACCGGGAGCGAGCAGTACTTC. Full variable domain (remainder filled in from reference TRBV19 and TRBJ2-7): DGGITQSPKYLFRKEGQNVTLSCEQNLNHDAMYWYRQDPGQGLRLIYYSQIVNDFQKGDIAEGYSVSREKKESFPLTVTSAQKNPTAFYLCASSISDPTTGSEQYFGPGTRLTVT.

This clonotype was observed a handful of times. The gene calls are TRBV20-1 and TRBJ2-7; D is possibly TRBD2 (5 bases). Per germline, CDR1 DFQATT and CDR2 SNEGSKA (reference sequence). The CDR3 runs to 13 residues. The CDR3: CRGWEMSPDEQYF. In DNA, the CDR3 is TGCAGAGGGTGGGAGATGAGCCCCGACGAGCAGTACTTC.

This chain links TRBV7-2 with TRBJ2-3; D is uncertain. The CDR3 extends over 11 amino acids. With 5 bases removed from V and 5 bases from J, the gap between germline ends came to 5 bases. Germline V gives CDR1 SGHTA, CDR2 FQGNSA. For the CDR3, the DNA is TGTGCCAGCAGCCCGCTAGATACGCAGTATTTT. Protein sequence: CASSPLDTQYF.

This clonotype was recorded at least ten times. This chain uses TRBV6-5 with TRBJ2-5, with TRBD2 matching over 8 bases. The CDR3 is made up of 16 amino acids. Losses at the gene ends were 0 bases for V and 4 bases for J; bases not matched to a gene: 7. CDR1 MNHEY and CDR2 SVGAGI come from the germline V gene. The CDR3 region has the DNA TGTGCCAGCAGTTACTCCCCCGGGAGGGGGGCAGAGACCCAGTACTTC. It is translated as CASSYSPGRGAETQYF.

In its sample, this clonotype was seen a few times. The chain joins TRBV29-1 to TRBJ2-3; D perhaps matches TRBD2 (7 bases). This CDR3 region has 15 residues. CDR1 and CDR2 (germline): SQVTM, ANQGSEA. Trimming shortened V by 6 bases and J by 2 bases, and 18 bases separated the two germline ends. CDR3: CSVERGRGLTDTQYF. CDR3 coding DNA: TGCAGCGTGGAGCGTGGGCGGGGGCTCACAGATACGCAGTATTTT.

This clonotype ranks as medium-sized. This rearrangement joins TRBV12-3 or TRBV12-4 to TRBJ2-7; D is undetermined. Trimming cost V 5 bases and J 4 bases, with 15 bases left between them. This CDR3 is 14 amino acids long. The CDR3 loop is CASSPPATDYEQYF. In nucleotides, the CDR3 is TGTGCCAGCAGTCCACCGGCCACGGATTACGAGCAGTACTTC.

This clonotype was recorded many times. The chain employs TRBV28 and TRBJ1-2; TRBD1 is a possible D gene (6 bases). The CDR3 spans 14 residues. Germline CDR1 MDHEN, CDR2 SYDVKM. The V gene lost 11 bases and the J gene lost 2 bases, with 18 bases spanning the gap. For the CDR3, the DNA is TGTGCCTCGAAGGGGGGACGGATGAACTATGGCTACACCTTC. Its translation is CASKGGRMNYGYTF.